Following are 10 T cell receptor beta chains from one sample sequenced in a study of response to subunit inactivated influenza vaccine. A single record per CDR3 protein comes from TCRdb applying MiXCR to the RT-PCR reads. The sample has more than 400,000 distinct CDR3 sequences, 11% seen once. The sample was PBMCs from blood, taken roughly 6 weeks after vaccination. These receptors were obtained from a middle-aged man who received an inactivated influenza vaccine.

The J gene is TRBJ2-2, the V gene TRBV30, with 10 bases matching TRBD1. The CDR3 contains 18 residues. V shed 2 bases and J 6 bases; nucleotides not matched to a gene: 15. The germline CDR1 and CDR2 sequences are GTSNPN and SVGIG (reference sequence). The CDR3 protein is CAWSPPFRDRGKAGELFF. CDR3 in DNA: TGTGCCTGGAGTCCCCCTTTCCGGGACAGGGGAAAAGCCGGGGAGCTGTTTTTT.

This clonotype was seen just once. CDR3: CAIGRDSDQPQHF. The DNA of the CDR3 is TGTGCCATCGGCCGGGACAGCGATCAGCCCCAGCATTTT. The V and J genes are TRBV10-3 and TRBJ1-5, with 7 bases lining up with TRBD1. This CDR3 has 13 amino acids. CDR1 is ENHRY and CDR2 is SYGVKD in the germline V gene. The junction had 6 bases not matched to a gene; V was cut back by 8 bases and J by 5 bases.

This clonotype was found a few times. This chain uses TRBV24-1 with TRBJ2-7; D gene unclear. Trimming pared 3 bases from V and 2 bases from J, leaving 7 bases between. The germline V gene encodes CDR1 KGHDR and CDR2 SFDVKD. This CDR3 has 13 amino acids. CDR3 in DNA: TGTGCCACCAGTGATGGTAGCACCTACGAGCAGTACTTC. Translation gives CATSDGSTYEQYF.

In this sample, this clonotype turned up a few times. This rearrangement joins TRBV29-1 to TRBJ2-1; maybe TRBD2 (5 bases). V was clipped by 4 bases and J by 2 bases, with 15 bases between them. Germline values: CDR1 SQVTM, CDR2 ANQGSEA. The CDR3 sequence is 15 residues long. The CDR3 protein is CSVVEAAKAYNEQFF. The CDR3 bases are TGCAGCGTTGTGGAAGCGGCAAAGGCCTACAATGAGCAGTTCTTC.

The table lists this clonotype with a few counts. The CDR3 bases are TGTGCCAGCAGCCCCTCCACGGGACTAGCGGGGGGGGAGCTGTTTTTT. Its protein product is CASSPSTGLAGGELFF. The J gene is TRBJ2-2, the V gene TRBV7-2; 13 bases line up with TRBD2. V shed 5 bases and J 8 bases; nucleotides not matched to a gene: 8. There are 16 residues in the CDR3. In germline, CDR1 is SGHTA, CDR2 FQGNSA.

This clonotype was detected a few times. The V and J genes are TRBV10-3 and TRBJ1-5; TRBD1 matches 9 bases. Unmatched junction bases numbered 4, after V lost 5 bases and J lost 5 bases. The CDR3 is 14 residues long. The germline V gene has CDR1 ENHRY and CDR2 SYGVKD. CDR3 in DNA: TGTGCCATCAGTCCGGGACAGGGTTATCAGCCCCAGCATTTT. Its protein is CAISPGQGYQPQHF.

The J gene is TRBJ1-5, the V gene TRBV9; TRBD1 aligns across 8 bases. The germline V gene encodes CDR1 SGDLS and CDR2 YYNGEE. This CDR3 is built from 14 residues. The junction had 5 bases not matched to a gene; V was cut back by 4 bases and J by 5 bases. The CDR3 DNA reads TGTGCCAGCAGCTACGGACAGGGTCATCAGCCCCAGCATTTT. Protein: CASSYGQGHQPQHF.

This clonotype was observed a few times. CDR3 in DNA: TGTGCCAGCCTTTCTCCGGGACAGGGGTTACCCGAGCAGTACTTC. Translating it yields CASLSPGQGLPEQYF. V and J are TRBV28 and TRBJ2-7, with TRBD1 identical over 10 bases. The V gene's germline CDR1 is MDHEN and CDR2 SYDVKM. V was pared by 8 bases and J by 6 bases, with 13 bases of the junction left unmatched. This CDR3 is built from 15 residues.

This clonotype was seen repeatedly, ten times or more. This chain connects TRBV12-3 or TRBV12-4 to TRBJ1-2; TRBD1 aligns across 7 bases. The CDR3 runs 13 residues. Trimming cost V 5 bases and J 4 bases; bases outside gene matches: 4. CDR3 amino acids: CASSIRDSYGYTF. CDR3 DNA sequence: TGTGCCAGCAGTATCCGGGACAGCTATGGCTACACCTTC.

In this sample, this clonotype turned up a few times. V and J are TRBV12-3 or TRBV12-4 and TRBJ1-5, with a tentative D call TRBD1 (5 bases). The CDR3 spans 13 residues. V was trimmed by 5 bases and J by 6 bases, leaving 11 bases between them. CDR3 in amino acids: CASSPGGVQPQHF. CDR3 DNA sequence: TGTGCCAGCAGTCCGGGGGGGGTTCAGCCCCAGCATTTT.